This T cell receptor (beta chain) was identified in a study of T cells in Graves' hyperthyroidism and ophthalmopathy. General study findings and limits: Most thyroid-expanded clonotypes above 0.001 were also found in blood.

Stable hyperthyroidism: no ophthalmopathy progression over 18 months of follow-up. Reasons for excluding patients were uncontrolled infection, other autoimmune disease, pregnancy or lactation. A roughly 10 ml volume of fresh peripheral blood provided the PBMCs. Germline loops: CDR1 SEHNR, CDR2 FQNEAQ (reference sequence). V lost 5 bases, J lost 3 bases, and 13 bases lay in between. The CDR3 runs 14 residues. This clonotype has at least ten counts. Its antigen is unidentified. Regions amplified from RNA transcripts were the TCR beta CDR3 regions. HTBI primers were used for first-round RT-PCR of the TCR CDR3. One entry per CDR3 protein results from TCRdb running MiXCR on the multiplex PCR reads. The sample has more than 500,000 distinct CDR3 sequences; roughly 16% are singletons.

The material sequenced was blood. The rearrangement uses TRBV7-9 and TRBJ1-1; D might be TRBD1 (6 bases). This TCR derives from a woman in her twenties or thirties with Graves' hyperthyroidism. The CDR3 region is CASSKQGGDTEAFF. DNA of the CDR3: TGTGCCAGCAGCAAACAGGGAGGGGACACTGAAGCTTTCTTT.